This TCR beta chain is drawn from a study of lymphopenia after photon versus proton radiotherapy. The data were produced by immunoSEQ multiplex PCR, yet TCRdb's version contains in-frame clones alone and is incomplete. The sample includes approximately 15,000 clones, about four fifths seen only once; the top ten take approximately 25%. Germline CDR1 PRHDT, CDR2 FYEKMQ (reference sequence). This CDR3 comprises 15 residues. Trimming stripped 2 bases from V and 6 bases from J, with 14 bases between. The V call is TRBV13, the J call TRBJ2-1; no clear D gene. The material was peripheral blood, obtained from a patient treated with photon-based radiotherapy. The TCR comes from a man aged 50-60 years with gastric cancer. The CDR3 DNA is TGTGCCAGCAGCTTACTTCGCCGGTCTTTCAATGAGCAGTTCTTC. As protein: CASSLLRRSFNEQFF.